The present TCR beta chain was sequenced within a study of blood T cell repertoires in COVID-19. CDR1 is SGHVS and CDR2 is FQNEAQ in the germline V gene. The CDR3 covers 13 residues. V was pared by 5 bases and J by 8 bases, with 13 bases between. As originally analysed: Reference gene primer amplification gave nucleated cell count estimates. Method: immunoSEQ multiplex PCR; TCRdb's copy keeps in-frame clones and lacks some. The V and J calls and clone size are taken from that table; D and trimming were inferred from the DNA. Of 45,000 to 65,000 clones listed, around four fifths are singletons. Sample: peripheral blood. This TCR derives from a man aged 30-40 years with COVID-19, enrolled during active disease. This chain joins TRBV7-8 and TRBJ2-1; possibly TRBD2 for D (5 bases). The CDR3 coding sequence is TGTGCCAGCAGCCGCGGGTCGAGGGATGAGCAGTTCTTC. Translating it yields CASSRGSRDEQFF.